Below, one T cell receptor (beta chain) is given with its context. In this sample, this clonotype turned up many times. Its antigen is currently not known. Base quality data are lacking; no much larger clone is found one base away. The data are from a study of spatial heterogeneity in lung cancer (dated 2019 in TCRdb). Background on the whole study: Beta-chain transcripts were consistently detected in greater numbers than alpha-chain transcripts, which likely reflected higher beta-chain transcript abundance. In non-small cell lung cancer, the study made a quantitative comparison of TCR alpha and beta repertoires among multiple tumor regions, matched nontumor lung and blood. In the raw uncorrected reads, each unique combination of TCR and UMI appeared more than ten times on average. Nonsynonymous mutation counts, determined by whole-exome sequencing of tumor tissue, were related to TCR repertoire features. Both alpha and beta chains were TCR-sequenced in samples taken at surgery, namely 220 tumor regions, under 80 matched nontumor lung samples and around 53 PBMC samples. Overall results and qualifications from the work: Ubiquitous expanded tumor TCRs showed up in blood more often at tumor resection than at routine follow-up. Confirming at a functional level the hypothesis that regional TCRs recognize regional mutations was considered to require additional single-cell paired TCR alpha and beta sequencing.

Inclusive of the bounding cysteine and phenylalanine, the CDR3 is 14 residues long. The sequence is cut down to CDR3 DNA, 42 bases in frame from base 1. Looking up the germline V gene yields CDR1 MNHEY and CDR2 SVGAGI. V lost 9 bases and J lost 2 bases, and the count of bases not matched to a germline gene is 4. The time point label of this sample denotes: sample taken at primary tumor resection. Samples were obtained from approximately 76 patients with early-stage, untreated non-small cell lung cancer from the lung TRACERx cohort. Without any cell sorting, TCR sequencing was performed on whole RNA extracted either from tumor and nontumor lung tissue or from cryopreserved PBMC samples. Only patients for whom sufficient RNA was available from at least two tumor regions were selected for TCR sequencing. The library was prepared using 5' RACE. TCRdb shows the sequencer as NextSeq 500. To allow correction of PCR and sequencing errors, the TCR library protocol tagged every TCR cDNA molecule with a unique molecular identifier. In the paper's pipeline: Decombinator tools were used for TCR identification, UMI-based error correction and CDR3 extraction. TCRs above a frequency of 2 per 1,000, corresponding to the top 1% of the tumor frequency distribution, were defined as expanded. Rényi diversity was computed with the R vegan package after subsampling each repertoire 100 times to 5,000 TCRs. CDR3 similarity networks were constructed using string-kernel similarity of amino acid triplets, with links drawn between CDR3s whose pairwise similarity was above 0.82. TCRdb trimmed the raw reads at Q25, called clones with MiXCR and kept productive beta chains. Rows with a matching CDR3 protein are joined into one entry that keeps the most common DNA and genes. TCRdb, not the authors, supplied the V and J calls. The sample profile shows around 37,000 distinct CDR3 sequences; less than 9% of them were found once. The ten largest clonotypes hold 29% of the sample.

The sequencing here drew on PBMCs, taken at surgery. The sequence was obtained from a female donor with early-stage non-small cell lung cancer. The sequence joins TRBV6-5 to TRBJ1-6; the junction holds 7 bases that match TRBD1. The CDR3 is CASRDRAYNSPLHF. The DNA is as follows: TGTGCCAGTAGAGACAGGGCCTATAATTCACCCCTCCACTTT.